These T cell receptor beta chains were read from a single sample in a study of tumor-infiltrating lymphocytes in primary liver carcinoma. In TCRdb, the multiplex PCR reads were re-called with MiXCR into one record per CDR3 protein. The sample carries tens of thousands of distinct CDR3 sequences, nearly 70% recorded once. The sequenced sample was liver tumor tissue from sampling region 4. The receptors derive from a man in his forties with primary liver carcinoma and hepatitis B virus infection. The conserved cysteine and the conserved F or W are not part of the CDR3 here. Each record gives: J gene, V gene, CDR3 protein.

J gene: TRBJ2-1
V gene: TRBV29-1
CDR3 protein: SYGESSGYIEQF

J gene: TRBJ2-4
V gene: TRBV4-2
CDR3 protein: ASSQDLAKNIQY

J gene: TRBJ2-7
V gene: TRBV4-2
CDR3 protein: ASSVQRDGRYEQY

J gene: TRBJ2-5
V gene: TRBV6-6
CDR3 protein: ASSPPDQETQY

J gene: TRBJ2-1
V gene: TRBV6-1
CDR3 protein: ASSFNGGGDGQF

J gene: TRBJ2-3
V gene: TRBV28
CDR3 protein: ASRLASDTQY

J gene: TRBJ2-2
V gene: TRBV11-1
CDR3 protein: ASSYTGPFSGELF

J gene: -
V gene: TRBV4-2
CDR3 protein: ASSQDGGQGGQSQY

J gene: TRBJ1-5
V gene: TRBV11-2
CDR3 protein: ASSSPRQPQH

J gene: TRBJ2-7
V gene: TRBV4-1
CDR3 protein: ANSPDRSSRPYEQY

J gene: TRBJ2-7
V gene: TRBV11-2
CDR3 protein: ASSLDHSNSYEQY

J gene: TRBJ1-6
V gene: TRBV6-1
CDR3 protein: ASSEGGENSPLH

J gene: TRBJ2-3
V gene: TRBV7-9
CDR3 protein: ASSSGSDTQY

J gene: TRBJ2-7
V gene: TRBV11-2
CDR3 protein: GSSPPRTGYLYKQY

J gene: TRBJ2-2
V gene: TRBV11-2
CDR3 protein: ANIIVGRGTGELF

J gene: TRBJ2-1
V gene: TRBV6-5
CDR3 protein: ASLDSYNKQF

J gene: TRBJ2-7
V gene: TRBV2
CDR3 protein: VSRGFCEQY

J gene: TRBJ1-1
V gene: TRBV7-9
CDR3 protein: ASTPRANTEAS

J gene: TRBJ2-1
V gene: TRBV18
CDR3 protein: ASSPRVIDYYNEQF

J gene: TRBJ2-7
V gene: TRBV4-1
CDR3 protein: ASSQDRSGRYEQY

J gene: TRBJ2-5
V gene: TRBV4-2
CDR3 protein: ASSEDRQGGQTQY

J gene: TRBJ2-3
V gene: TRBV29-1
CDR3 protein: SVETRWGGGGFSTDTQY

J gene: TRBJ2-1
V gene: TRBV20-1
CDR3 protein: SARPMTSGRSFHEQF

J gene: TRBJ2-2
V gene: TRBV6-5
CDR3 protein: ASGSLCGRTTGELF

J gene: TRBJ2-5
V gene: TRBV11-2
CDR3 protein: AGRSQDPAHQETQY

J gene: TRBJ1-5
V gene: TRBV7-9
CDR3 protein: VSSNREIQPQH

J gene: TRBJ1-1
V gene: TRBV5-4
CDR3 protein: ASSSEDTEAF

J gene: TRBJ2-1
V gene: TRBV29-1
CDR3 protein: SADGGVIYNEQF

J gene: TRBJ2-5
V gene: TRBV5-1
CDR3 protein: ASSSDAGRRETQY